This passage covers 16 T cell receptor beta chains from one sample sequenced in a study of blood T cell repertoires in COVID-19 (dated by TCRdb to the early 2020s). The library was made by the immunoSEQ multiplex PCR assay. TCRdb obtained this table from immuneACCESS and retained in-frame rearrangements with V and J assigned. These tables miss some clones; where compared with another copy, unresolved V genes account for less than half of the shortfall, and the remainder is unexplained. The sample table shows approximately 140,000 clones, and around 86% are seen once. The ten largest account for 1.6% of the sample. The specimen sequenced was peripheral blood. These receptor sequences come from a human donor in a cohort sampled during active COVID-19.

The gene calls are TRBV7-8 and TRBJ2-3, with 10 bases aligning to TRBD2. J gave up 5 bases and V 8 bases, and 10 bases lay outside the gene matches. The CDR3 contains 15 residues. CDR1 is SGHVS and CDR2 is FQNEAQ in the germline V gene. The CDR3 is CASGRLAGALDTQYF. CDR3 nucleotide sequence: TGTGCCAGCGGCAGACTAGCGGGTGCGTTAGATACGCAGTATTTT. Drawing the rest from reference TRBV7-8 and TRBJ2-3, the complete variable domain is GAGVSQSPRYKVAKRGQDVALRCDPISGHVSLFWYQQALGQGPEFLTYFQNEAQLDKSGLPSDRFFAERPEGSVSTLKIQRTQQEDSAVYLCASGRLAGALDTQYFGPGTRLTVL.

This clone appeared a few times. The rearrangement joins TRBV5-4 to TRBJ2-7; a possible D gene is TRBD2 (6 bases). Germline V gene sequence: CDR1 SGHNT, CDR2 YYREEE (reference sequence). The V and J ends lost 4 bases and 5 bases respectively, with 19 bases between them. The CDR3 runs 15 residues. CDR3: CASSTGTSSGDEQYF. CDR3 DNA sequence: TGTGCCAGCAGCACTGGGACTTCTTCGGGGGACGAGCAGTACTTC.

This chain connects TRBV7-9 to TRBJ2-7; no reliable D call. Germline CDR1 SEHNR, CDR2 FQNEAQ (reference sequence). Trimming took off 1 base at V and 3 bases at J, with 10 bases between the two ends. The CDR3 is 14 amino acids. The CDR3 DNA reads TGTGCCAGCAGCTTAGACCAGACATTCTACGAGCAGTACTTC. Amino acids: CASSLDQTFYEQYF.

The V call is TRBV11-3, the J call TRBJ2-1; D unclear. Germline V CDR1 and CDR2: SGHNT, YENEEA. The CDR3 runs 15 residues. V gave up 3 bases and J gave up 4 bases, with 13 bases separating them. The CDR3 sequence: CASSFQTARYNEQFF. As DNA, the CDR3 is TGTGCCAGCAGCTTCCAAACTGCCCGGTACAATGAGCAGTTCTTC.

This chain links TRBV3-1 (or the pseudogene TRBV3-2) with TRBJ2-7; D possibly corresponds to TRBD2 (5 bases). V was shortened by 1 base and J by 10 bases, with 8 bases between the two germline ends. CDR1 is LGHDT, CDR2 YNNKEL, per germline (reference sequence). The CDR3 covers 11 residues. In DNA form, the CDR3 reads TGTGCCAGCAGCCAAGGGCCGGGACAGTACTTC. Amino acid sequence: CASSQGPGQYF.

This chain joins TRBV19 and TRBJ1-2; 7 nucleotides line up with TRBD1. The CDR3 runs to 14 residues. V dropped 5 bases and J dropped 8; count of bases not matched to a gene: 11. Germline CDR1 is LNHDA and CDR2 is SQIVND (reference sequence). DNA of the CDR3: TGTGCCAGTAGTTTTTCCAGACAGGGAGAAGGCTACACCTTC. Translation: CASSFSRQGEGYTF.

With regard to this clone: One end of the junction fails to match germline, which may point to a read error. The rearrangement joins TRBV7-7 to TRBJ2-2, with 12 nucleotides matching TRBD2. There are 16 residues in the CDR3. The germline gives CDR1 SSHAT, CDR2 FNYEAQ (reference sequence). Written as DNA, the CDR3 is TGTGCTAGCAGCTTAGGACTAGCGGGGCACACCGGGGAGCTGTTTTTT. This translates into CASSLGLAGHTGELFF.

In this sample, this clone turned up a few times. The chain recombines TRBV18 with TRBJ1-4; 7 positions agree with TRBD1. With 3 bases clipped from V and 8 bases from J, the junction kept 6 bases outside the gene matches. The CDR3 is made up of 14 amino acids. Germline CDR1 is KGHSH and CDR2 is LQKENI. CDR3 in DNA: TGTGCCAGCTCACCGAGACAGGGCAACGAAAAACTGTTTTTT. It codes for CASSPRQGNEKLFF.

This chain connects TRBV7-2 to TRBJ2-7; 10 nucleotides match TRBD1. Unmatched junction bases numbered 3, after V lost 1 base and J lost 6 bases. CDR1 and CDR2 from the germline V gene are SGHTA and FQGNSA. The CDR3 length is 14 residues. The CDR3 protein is CASSLGQGAVEQYF. CDR3 in DNA: TGTGCCAGCAGCTTAGGACAGGGGGCTGTCGAGCAGTACTTC.

This CDR3 is CASSLVFGRGDEQFF. DNA of the CDR3: TGTGCCAGCAGCTTAGTTTTCGGGAGAGGCGATGAGCAGTTCTTC. The chain links TRBV11-3 to TRBJ2-1; D might be TRBD2 (6 bases). V shed 1 base and J shed 8 bases, with 15 bases lying between them. In germline, CDR1 is SGHNT, CDR2 YENEEA. This CDR3 is built from 15 residues.

This clone was found once. The V gene is TRBV7-8, the J gene TRBJ2-2; 7 bases map to TRBD1. Germline V gene data show CDR1 as SGHVS and CDR2 as FQNEAQ. The CDR3 contains 14 residues. Trimming at V came to 5 bases and at J to 7 bases, leaving 7 bases not matched to a gene. The CDR3 DNA is TGTGCCAGCAGCGTCGACAGGGATGGCGGGGAGCTGTTTTTT. Amino acid sequence: CASSVDRDGGELFF. Supplemented by reference TRBV7-8 and TRBJ2-2, the full variable domain reads GAGVSQSPRYKVAKRGQDVALRCDPISGHVSLFWYQQALGQGPEFLTYFQNEAQLDKSGLPSDRFFAERPEGSVSTLKIQRTQQEDSAVYLCASSVDRDGGELFFGEGSRLTVL.

This chain uses TRBV24-1 with TRBJ2-6; 7 bases align to TRBD2. CDR1 is KGHDR and CDR2 is SFDVKD in the germline V gene. After removal of 3 bases from V and 4 bases from J, the junction contained 5 bases not matched to a gene. The CDR3 covers 16 residues. CDR3 sequence reads: CATSDPTGRGANVLTF. The DNA of the CDR3 is TGTGCCACCAGTGATCCGACCGGGAGGGGGGCCAACGTCCTGACTTTC.

The rearrangement links TRBV11-1 to TRBJ1-5; no clear D gene. Trimming pared 4 bases from V and 3 bases from J, leaving 7 bases between. This CDR3 has 13 amino acids. The germline V gene encodes CDR1 SGHAT and CDR2 FQDESV (reference sequence). This chain's CDR3 is CASSSGFNQPQHF. The DNA of the CDR3 is TGTGCCAGCAGCTCCGGGTTCAATCAGCCCCAGCATTTT.

The chain recombines TRBV7-2 with TRBJ2-3; D might be TRBD1 (6 bases). Germline CDR1 and CDR2: SGHTA and FQGNSA. Trimming took 4 bases from V and 6 from J, leaving 11 bases between them. The CDR3 extends over 13 amino acids. This CDR3 is CASSYNRDDTQYF. The DNA of the CDR3 is TGTGCCAGCAGCTATAACAGGGATGATACGCAGTATTTT.

The chain joins TRBV15 to TRBJ2-3; tentatively, D is TRBD2 (6 bases). V lost 3 bases and J lost 3, with 10 bases in between. In germline, CDR1 is LNHNV, CDR2 YYDKDF (reference sequence). The CDR3 has 14 residues. The CDR3 nucleotides are TGTGCCACCAGCAGGGGGGGTTGGACAGATACGCAGTATTTT. Translated, it gives CATSRGGWTDTQYF. The variable domain in full, with the rest retrieved from reference TRBV15 and TRBJ2-3, is DAMVIQNPRYQVTQFGKPVTLSCSQTLNHNVMYWYQQKSSQAPKLLFHYYDKDFNNEADTPDNFQSRRPNTSFCFLDIRSPGLGDTAMYLCATSRGGWTDTQYFGPGTRLTVL.

The chain joins TRBV6-5 to TRBJ2-7, with a weak D call TRBD2 (5 bases). The V gene lost 5 bases and the J gene lost 2 bases, with 7 bases spanning the gap. Per germline, CDR1 MNHEY and CDR2 SVGAGI. This CDR3 comprises 12 residues. The CDR3 DNA follows: TGTGCCAGCAGTCGCGGGCCCTACGAGCAGTACTTC. Its translation: CASSRGPYEQYF.